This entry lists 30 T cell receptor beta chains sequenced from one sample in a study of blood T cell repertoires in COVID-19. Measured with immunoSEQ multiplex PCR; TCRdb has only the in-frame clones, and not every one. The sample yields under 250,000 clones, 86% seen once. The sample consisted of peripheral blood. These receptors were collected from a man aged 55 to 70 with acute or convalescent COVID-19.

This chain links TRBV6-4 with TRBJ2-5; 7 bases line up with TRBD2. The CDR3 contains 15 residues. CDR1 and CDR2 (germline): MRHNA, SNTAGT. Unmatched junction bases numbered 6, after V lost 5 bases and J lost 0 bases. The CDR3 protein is CASSREGGHQETQYF. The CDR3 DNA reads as TGTGCCAGCAGTCGAGAGGGAGGGCACCAAGAGACCCAGTACTTC.

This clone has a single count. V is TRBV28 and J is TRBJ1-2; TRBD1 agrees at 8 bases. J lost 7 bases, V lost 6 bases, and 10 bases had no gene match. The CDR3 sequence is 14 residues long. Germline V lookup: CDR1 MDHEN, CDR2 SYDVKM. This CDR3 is CASRLQGEPTGYTF. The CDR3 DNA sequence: TGTGCCAGCAGGTTACAGGGGGAACCTACTGGCTACACCTTC.

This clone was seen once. CDR3 region: CASSFIPLAAGTGELFF. DNA for the CDR3: TGTGCCAGCTCATTCATCCCACTAGCGGCTGGCACCGGGGAGCTGTTTTTT. V usage is TRBV7-3 and J usage is TRBJ2-2; 8 nucleotides line up with TRBD2. Germline lookup yields CDR1 SGHTA and CDR2 FQGTGA. The CDR3 length is 17 residues. V was clipped by 8 bases and J by 4 bases; unmatched bases: 15.

The CDR3 sequence: CASSQGIYRSYNSPLHF. In DNA form, the CDR3 reads TGTGCCAGCAGCCAAGGGATATACAGGTCGTATAATTCACCCCTCCACTTT. The chain joins TRBV3-1 (or the pseudogene TRBV3-2) to TRBJ1-6, with D perhaps matching TRBD1 (5 bases). The germline V and J ends were trimmed by 1 base and 4 bases, with 14 bases remaining between them. CDR3 size: 17 residues. Germline CDR1 is LGHDT and CDR2 is YNNKEL (reference sequence).

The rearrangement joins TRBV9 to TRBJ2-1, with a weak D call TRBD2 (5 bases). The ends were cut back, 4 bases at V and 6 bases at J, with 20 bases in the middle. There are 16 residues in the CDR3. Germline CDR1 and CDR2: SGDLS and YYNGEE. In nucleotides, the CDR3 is TGTGCCAGCAGCTGGTCGTCGGGGTACTCACTCAATGAGCAGTTCTTC. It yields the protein CASSWSSGYSLNEQFF.

CDR3 in DNA: TGTGCCAGCAGCTTCCTAGCGGGATTAAATGAGCAGTTCTTC. As protein: CASSFLAGLNEQFF. The J gene is TRBJ2-1, the V gene TRBV11-3; 9 nucleotides align to TRBD2. With V trimmed by 3 bases and J by 7 bases, 4 bases remained unmatched. Looked up from germline, CDR1 is SGHNT and CDR2 is YENEEA. This CDR3 has 14 residues.

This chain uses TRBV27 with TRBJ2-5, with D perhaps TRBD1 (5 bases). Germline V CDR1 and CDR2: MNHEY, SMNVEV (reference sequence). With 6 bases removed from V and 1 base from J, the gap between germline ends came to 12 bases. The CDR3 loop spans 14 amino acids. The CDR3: CASRRRGGQETQYF. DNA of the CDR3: TGTGCCAGCAGAAGAAGGGGCGGCCAAGAGACCCAGTACTTC.

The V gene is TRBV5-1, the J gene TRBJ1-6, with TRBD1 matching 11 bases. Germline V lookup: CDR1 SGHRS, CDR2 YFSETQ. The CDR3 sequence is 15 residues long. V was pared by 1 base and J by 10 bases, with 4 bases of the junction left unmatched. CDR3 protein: CASSLTGQGDSPLHF. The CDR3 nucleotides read TGCGCCAGCAGCTTGACGGGACAGGGGGACTCACCCCTCCACTTT.

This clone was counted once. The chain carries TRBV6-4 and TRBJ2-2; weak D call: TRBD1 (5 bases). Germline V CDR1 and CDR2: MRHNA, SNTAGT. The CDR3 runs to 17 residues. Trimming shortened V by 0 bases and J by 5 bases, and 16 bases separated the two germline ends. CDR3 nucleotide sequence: TGTGCCAGCAGTGACTCGAAGGCAGGGCCTGGAACCGGGGAGCTGTTTTTT. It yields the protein CASSDSKAGPGTGELFF.

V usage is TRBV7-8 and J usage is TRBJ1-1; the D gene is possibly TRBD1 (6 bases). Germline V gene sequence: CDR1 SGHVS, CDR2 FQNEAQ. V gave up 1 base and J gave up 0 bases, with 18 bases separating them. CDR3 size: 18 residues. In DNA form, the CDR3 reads TGTGCCAGCAGCTTAGGCCAGGGGCTGGCTGGCATGAACACTGAAGCTTTCTTT. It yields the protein CASSLGQGLAGMNTEAFF.

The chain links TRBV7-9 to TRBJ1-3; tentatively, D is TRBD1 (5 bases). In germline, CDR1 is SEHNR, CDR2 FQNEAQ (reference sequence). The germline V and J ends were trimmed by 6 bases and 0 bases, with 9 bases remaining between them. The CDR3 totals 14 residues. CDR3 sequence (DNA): TGTGCCAGCAGTCTGGACACCTCTGGAAACACCATATATTTT. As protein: CASSLDTSGNTIYF.

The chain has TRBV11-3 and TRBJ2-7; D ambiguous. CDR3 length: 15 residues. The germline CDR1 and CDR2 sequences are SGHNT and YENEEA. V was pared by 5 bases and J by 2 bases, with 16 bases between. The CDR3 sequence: CASSRFVRGAYEQYF. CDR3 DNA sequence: TGTGCCAGCAGCCGCTTCGTACGTGGAGCCTACGAGCAGTACTTC.

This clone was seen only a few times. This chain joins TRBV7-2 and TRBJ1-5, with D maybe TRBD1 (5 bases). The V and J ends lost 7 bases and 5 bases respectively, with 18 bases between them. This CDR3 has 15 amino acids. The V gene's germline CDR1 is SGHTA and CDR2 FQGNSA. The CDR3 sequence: CASTSNPGGDQPQHF. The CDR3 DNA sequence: TGTGCCAGCACTTCAAACCCGGGGGGGGATCAGCCCCAGCATTTT.

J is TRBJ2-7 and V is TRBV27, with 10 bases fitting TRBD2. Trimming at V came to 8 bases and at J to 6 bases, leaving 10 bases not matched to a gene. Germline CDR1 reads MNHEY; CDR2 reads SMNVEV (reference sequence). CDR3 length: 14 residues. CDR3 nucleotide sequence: TGTGCCAGCCAACTAGCGGGACCTGGAGGCGAGCAGTACTTC. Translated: CASQLAGPGGEQYF.

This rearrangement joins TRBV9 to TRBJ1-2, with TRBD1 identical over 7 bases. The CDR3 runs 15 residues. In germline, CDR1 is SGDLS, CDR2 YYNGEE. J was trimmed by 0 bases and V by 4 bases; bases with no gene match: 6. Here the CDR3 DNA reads TGTGCCAGCAGCTCCAACAGGGGCACTAACTATGGCTACACCTTC. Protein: CASSSNRGTNYGYTF.

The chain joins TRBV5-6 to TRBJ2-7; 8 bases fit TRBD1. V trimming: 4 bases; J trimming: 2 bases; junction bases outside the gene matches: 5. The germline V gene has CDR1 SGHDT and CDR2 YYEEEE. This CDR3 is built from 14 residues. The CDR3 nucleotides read TGTGCCAGCAGCGCCGGGACAGGCCCCTACGAGCAGTACTTC. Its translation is CASSAGTGPYEQYF. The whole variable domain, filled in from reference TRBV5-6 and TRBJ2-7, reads DAGVTQSPTHLIKTRGQQVTLRCSPKSGHDTVSWYQQALGQGPQFIFQYYEEEERQRGNFPDRFSGHQFPNYSSELNVNALLLGDSALYLCASSAGTGPYEQYFGPGTRLTVT.

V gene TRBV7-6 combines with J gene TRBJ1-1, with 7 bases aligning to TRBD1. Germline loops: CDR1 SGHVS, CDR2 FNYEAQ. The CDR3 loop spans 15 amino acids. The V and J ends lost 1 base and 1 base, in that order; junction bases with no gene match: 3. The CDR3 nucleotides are TGTGCCAGCAGCTTAGAGGGACAGCAGAACACTGAAGCTTTCTTT. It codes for CASSLEGQQNTEAFF.

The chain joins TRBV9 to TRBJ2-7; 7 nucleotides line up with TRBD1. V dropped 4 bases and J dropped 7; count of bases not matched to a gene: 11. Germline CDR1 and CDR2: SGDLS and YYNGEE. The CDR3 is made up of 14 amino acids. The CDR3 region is CASSTTGTLGEQYF. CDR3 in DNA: TGTGCCAGCAGCACGACAGGGACCCTTGGGGAGCAGTACTTC.

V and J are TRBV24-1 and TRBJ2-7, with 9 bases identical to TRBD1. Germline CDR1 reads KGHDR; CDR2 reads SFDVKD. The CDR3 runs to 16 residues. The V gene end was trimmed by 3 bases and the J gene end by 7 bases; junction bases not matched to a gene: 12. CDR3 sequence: CATSDEDRGASGEQYF. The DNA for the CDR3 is TGTGCCACCAGTGATGAGGACAGGGGCGCCTCCGGGGAGCAGTACTTC.

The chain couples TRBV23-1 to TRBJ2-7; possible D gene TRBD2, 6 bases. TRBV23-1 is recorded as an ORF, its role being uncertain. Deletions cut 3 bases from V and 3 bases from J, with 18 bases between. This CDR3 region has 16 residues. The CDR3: CASSQWGERLIYEQYF. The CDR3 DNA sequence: TGCGCCAGCAGTCAGTGGGGGGAACGGTTAATCTACGAGCAGTACTTC.

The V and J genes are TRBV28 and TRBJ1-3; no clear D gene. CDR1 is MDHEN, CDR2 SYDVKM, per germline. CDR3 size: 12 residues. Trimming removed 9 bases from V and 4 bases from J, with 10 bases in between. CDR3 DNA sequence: TGTGCCAGTGGTGGAGACGGAAACACCATATATTTT. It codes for CASGGDGNTIYF.

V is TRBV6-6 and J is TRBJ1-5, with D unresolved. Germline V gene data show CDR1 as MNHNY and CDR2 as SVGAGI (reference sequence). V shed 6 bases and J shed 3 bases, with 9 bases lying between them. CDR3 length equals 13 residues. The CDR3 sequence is CASSHQHNQPQHF. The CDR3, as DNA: TGTGCCAGCAGCCACCAACACAATCAGCCCCAGCATTTT.

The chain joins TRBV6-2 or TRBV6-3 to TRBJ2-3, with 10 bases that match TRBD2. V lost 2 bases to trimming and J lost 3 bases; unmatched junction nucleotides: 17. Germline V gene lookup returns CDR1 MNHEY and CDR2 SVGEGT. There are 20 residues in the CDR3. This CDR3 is CASSYPGVRRLAGETDTQYF. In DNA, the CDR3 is TGTGCCAGCAGTTACCCCGGGGTTCGTAGGCTAGCGGGAGAGACAGATACGCAGTATTTT.

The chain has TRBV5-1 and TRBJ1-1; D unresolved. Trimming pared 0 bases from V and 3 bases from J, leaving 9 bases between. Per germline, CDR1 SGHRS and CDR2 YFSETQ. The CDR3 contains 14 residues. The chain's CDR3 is CASSLARQDTEAFF. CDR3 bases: TGCGCCAGCAGCTTGGCTCGTCAGGACACTGAAGCTTTCTTT.

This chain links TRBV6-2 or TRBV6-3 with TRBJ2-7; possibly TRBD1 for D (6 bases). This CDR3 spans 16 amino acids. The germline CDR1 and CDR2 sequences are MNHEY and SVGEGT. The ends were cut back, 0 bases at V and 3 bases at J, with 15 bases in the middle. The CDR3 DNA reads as TGTGCCAGCAGTTACTCCCCGGACAGAGAAATCTACGAGCAGTACTTC. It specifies CASSYSPDREIYEQYF.

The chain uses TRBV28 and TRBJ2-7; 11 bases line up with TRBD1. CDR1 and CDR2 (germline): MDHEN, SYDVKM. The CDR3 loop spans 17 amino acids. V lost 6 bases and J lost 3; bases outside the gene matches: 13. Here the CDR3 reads CASSPGTGGFPVYEQYF. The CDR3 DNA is TGTGCCAGCAGCCCCGGGACAGGGGGATTCCCAGTCTACGAGCAGTACTTC.

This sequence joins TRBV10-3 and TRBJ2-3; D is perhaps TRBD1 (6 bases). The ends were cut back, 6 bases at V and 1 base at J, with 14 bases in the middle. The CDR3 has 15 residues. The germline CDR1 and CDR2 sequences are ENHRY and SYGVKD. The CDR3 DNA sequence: TGTGCCATCAGGAGGGACACGCCTGGCACAGATACGCAGTATTTT. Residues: CAIRRDTPGTDTQYF.

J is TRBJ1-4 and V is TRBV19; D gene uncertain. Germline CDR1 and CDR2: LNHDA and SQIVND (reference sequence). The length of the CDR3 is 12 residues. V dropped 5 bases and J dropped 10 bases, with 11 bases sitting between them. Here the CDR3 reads CASSSRVGKLFF. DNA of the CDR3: TGTGCCAGTAGTTCGAGGGTGGGAAAACTGTTTTTT.

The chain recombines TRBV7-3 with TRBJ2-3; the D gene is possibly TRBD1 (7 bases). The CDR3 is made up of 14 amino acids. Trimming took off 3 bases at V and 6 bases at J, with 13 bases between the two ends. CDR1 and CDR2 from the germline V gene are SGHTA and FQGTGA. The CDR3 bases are TGTGCCAGCAGCTTGGGACTGGGACAGGATACGCAGTATTTT. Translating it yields CASSLGLGQDTQYF. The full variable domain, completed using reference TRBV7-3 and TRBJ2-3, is GAGVSQTPSNKVTEKGKYVELRCDPISGHTALYWYRQSLGQGPEFLIYFQGTGAADDSGLPNDRFFAVRPEGSVSTLKIQRTERGDSAVYLCASSLGLGQDTQYFGPGTRLTVL.

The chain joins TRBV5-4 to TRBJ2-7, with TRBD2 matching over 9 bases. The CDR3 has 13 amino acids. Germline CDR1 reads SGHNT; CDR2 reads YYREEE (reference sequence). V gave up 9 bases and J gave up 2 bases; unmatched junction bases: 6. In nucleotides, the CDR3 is TGTGCCACCAGACTAGCGGATGCCTACGAGCAGTACTTC. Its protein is CATRLADAYEQYF.